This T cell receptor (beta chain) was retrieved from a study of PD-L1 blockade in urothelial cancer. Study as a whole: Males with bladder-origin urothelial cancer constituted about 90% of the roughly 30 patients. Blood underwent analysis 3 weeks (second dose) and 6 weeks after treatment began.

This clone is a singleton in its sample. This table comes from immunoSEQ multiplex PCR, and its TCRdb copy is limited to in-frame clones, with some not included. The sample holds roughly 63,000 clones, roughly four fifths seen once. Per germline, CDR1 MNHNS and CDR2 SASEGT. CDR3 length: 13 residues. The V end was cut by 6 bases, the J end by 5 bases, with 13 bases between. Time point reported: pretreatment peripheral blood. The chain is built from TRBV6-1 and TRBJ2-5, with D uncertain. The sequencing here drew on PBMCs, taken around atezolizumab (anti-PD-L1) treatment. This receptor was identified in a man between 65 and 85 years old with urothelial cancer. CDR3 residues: CASRVHYGETQYF. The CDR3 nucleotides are TGTGCCAGCAGAGTTCACTACGGGGAGACCCAGTACTTC.